A selection of T cell receptor beta chains follows, all from one sample in a study of vaccination effects on CD4 cells after COVID-19. Method: immunoSEQ multiplex PCR; TCRdb's copy keeps in-frame clones and lacks some. The data contain under 50,000 clones, about 70% of them seen just once; the ten biggest clones take up around 7.9%. These receptors lack a known antigen. The material was CD4+ T cells from PBMCs cultured without peptide, obtained before COVID-19 vaccination. The receptor set was obtained from a human donor who had a prior SARS-CoV-2 infection. Each CDR3 is given with its conserved first and last residue. Each record gives: CDR3 DNA, CDR3 protein, clone size, V gene, D gene, J gene. D genes are given only for firm matches. A clone size is listed for some rows: how often the clone was seen (once, few, many), or a class if it is expanded.

cdr3_nt: TGTGCCAGCAGCGGGAGTTTTTCATACAATGAGCAGTTCTTC
cdr3_aa: CASSGSFSYNEQFF
clone_size: .
v_call: TRBV5-4
d_call: .
j_call: TRBJ2-1

cdr3_nt: TGCAGCGTTGTGTTTCTCCGGGAGACGTACGAGCAGTACTTC
cdr3_aa: CSVVFLRETYEQYF
clone_size: .
v_call: TRBV29-1
d_call: .
j_call: TRBJ2-7

cdr3_nt: TGTGCCACCAGCAGAGATACAGAGAACTACGAGCAGTACTTC
cdr3_aa: CATSRDTENYEQYF
clone_size: .
v_call: TRBV15
d_call: .
j_call: TRBJ2-7

cdr3_nt: TGTGCCAGCAGCTTAGAGCCGGGGGAATACGAGCAGTACTTC
cdr3_aa: CASSLEPGEYEQYF
clone_size: .
v_call: TRBV7-2
d_call: .
j_call: TRBJ2-7

cdr3_nt: TGTGCCAGTAGTATTTCCTCAACAGGGGGCATGACGCAGTATTTT
cdr3_aa: CASSISSTGGMTQYF
clone_size: .
v_call: TRBV19
d_call: TRBD1
j_call: TRBJ2-3

cdr3_nt: TGTGCCAGCAGTACTGCTGGTGGCCTCGAAGAGACCCAGTACTTC
cdr3_aa: CASSTAGGLEETQYF
clone_size: .
v_call: TRBV9
d_call: .
j_call: TRBJ2-5

cdr3_nt: TGTGCCAGCAGCTCTACAGGGATGAGAGCCGGGGAGCTGTTTTTT
cdr3_aa: CASSSTGMRAGELFF
clone_size: .
v_call: TRBV7-8
d_call: .
j_call: TRBJ2-2

cdr3_nt: TGTGCCAGCGGGGATGGCGGGGGGAACACCGGGGAGCTGTTTTTT
cdr3_aa: CASGDGGGNTGELFF
clone_size: .
v_call: TRBV7-3
d_call: TRBD2
j_call: TRBJ2-2

cdr3_nt: TGTGCCACCAGCAGAGTGAGGTTCGAGGGGACTGAGACCCAGTACTTC
cdr3_aa: CATSRVRFEGTETQYF
clone_size: .
v_call: TRBV15
d_call: .
j_call: TRBJ2-5

cdr3_nt: TGTGCCAGCGGGCTAGACTACTACGAGCAGTACTTC
cdr3_aa: CASGLDYYEQYF
clone_size: .
v_call: TRBV2
d_call: .
j_call: TRBJ2-7

cdr3_nt: TGCGCCAGCAGCTTGGGACTCGCCATGAACACTGAAGCTTTCTTT
cdr3_aa: CASSLGLAMNTEAFF
clone_size: .
v_call: TRBV5-1
d_call: .
j_call: TRBJ1-1

cdr3_nt: TGTGCCAGCAGTGAGGGGTTCGGCTACGAGCAGTACTTC
cdr3_aa: CASSEGFGYEQYF
clone_size: .
v_call: TRBV2
d_call: .
j_call: TRBJ2-7

cdr3_nt: TGCGCCAGCAGCTTGGATAGCTCCTACAATGAGCAGTTCTTC
cdr3_aa: CASSLDSSYNEQFF
clone_size: .
v_call: TRBV5-1
d_call: .
j_call: TRBJ2-1

cdr3_nt: TGTGCCACCAGCAGAGATTATAGGGGAGGGGATACGCAGTATTTT
cdr3_aa: CATSRDYRGGDTQYF
clone_size: .
v_call: TRBV15
d_call: TRBD2
j_call: TRBJ2-3

cdr3_nt: TGTGCCAGCAGTTACTACCCTGACAGGGGGCAATACTTC
cdr3_aa: CASSYYPDRGQYF
clone_size: .
v_call: TRBV6-5
d_call: TRBD1
j_call: TRBJ2-7

cdr3_nt: TGTGCCACCAGCAGAGATGGCAGGGGGACGGATTCACCCCTCCACTTT
cdr3_aa: CATSRDGRGTDSPLHF
clone_size: .
v_call: TRBV15
d_call: TRBD1
j_call: TRBJ1-6

cdr3_nt: TGCGCCAGCAGCTTGGACAGGGCGAACACCGGGGAGCTGTTTTTT
cdr3_aa: CASSLDRANTGELFF
clone_size: .
v_call: TRBV5-1
d_call: .
j_call: TRBJ2-2

cdr3_nt: TGTGCCATCCTTAGGGGGCCCGAAGATTCACCCCTCCACTTT
cdr3_aa: CAILRGPEDSPLHF
clone_size: .
v_call: TRBV7-9
d_call: TRBD1
j_call: TRBJ1-6

cdr3_nt: TGTGCCAGCAGTGAATTGTCCAGTTCCTATGGCTACACCTTC
cdr3_aa: CASSELSSSYGYTF
clone_size: few
v_call: TRBV25-1
d_call: .
j_call: TRBJ1-2

cdr3_nt: TGTGCCAGCAGCTTAACAGGGGATCAGCCCCAGCATTTT
cdr3_aa: CASSLTGDQPQHF
clone_size: .
v_call: TRBV7-3
d_call: .
j_call: TRBJ1-5

cdr3_nt: TGTGCCAGCTCACCAGGTCAGGAGACCCAGTACTTC
cdr3_aa: CASSPGQETQYF
clone_size: .
v_call: TRBV18
d_call: .
j_call: TRBJ2-5

cdr3_nt: TGTGCCAGCAGTGACAGGGGGTACGAGCAGTACTTC
cdr3_aa: CASSDRGYEQYF
clone_size: .
v_call: TRBV6-2/TRBV6-3
d_call: TRBD1
j_call: TRBJ2-7

cdr3_nt: TGCGCCAGCAGCTTGTCGCGTCCTTCTAATGAAAAACTGTTTTTT
cdr3_aa: CASSLSRPSNEKLFF
clone_size: .
v_call: TRBV5-1
d_call: .
j_call: TRBJ1-4

cdr3_nt: TGTGCCAGCAGTACCGGACAGGGGGCATCCTACGAGCAGTACTTC
cdr3_aa: CASSTGQGASYEQYF
clone_size: .
v_call: TRBV6-5
d_call: TRBD1
j_call: TRBJ2-7

cdr3_nt: TGTGCCAGCAGCGTAGTTAGCGGGGTACACAATGAGCAGTTCTTC
cdr3_aa: CASSVVSGVHNEQFF
clone_size: large
v_call: TRBV9
d_call: TRBD2
j_call: TRBJ2-1

cdr3_nt: TGTGCCAGCAGCTCTTGGACTCAGCCGAGCTCCTACAATGAGCAGTTCTTC
cdr3_aa: CASSSWTQPSSYNEQFF
clone_size: .
v_call: TRBV5-6
d_call: .
j_call: TRBJ2-1

cdr3_nt: TGTGCCAGCAGCTTAAGCGGCAACTACAATGAGCAGTTCTTC
cdr3_aa: CASSLSGNYNEQFF
clone_size: .
v_call: TRBV7-8
d_call: .
j_call: TRBJ2-1

cdr3_nt: TGTGCCAGCAGCTTTTCCCTCGGGACAGACAATCAGCCCCAGCATTTT
cdr3_aa: CASSFSLGTDNQPQHF
clone_size: .
v_call: TRBV5-6
d_call: TRBD1
j_call: TRBJ1-5

cdr3_nt: TGTGCCAGCTCAACTCAACAGGTAGCTAACTATGGCTACACCTTC
cdr3_aa: CASSTQQVANYGYTF
clone_size: .
v_call: TRBV18
d_call: .
j_call: TRBJ1-2

cdr3_nt: TGCGCCAGCAGCCAAGTTCCCAGGGTGGGACGGGCAGGCGGGAACACCATATATTTT
cdr3_aa: CASSQVPRVGRAGGNTIYF
clone_size: once
v_call: TRBV4-1
d_call: .
j_call: TRBJ1-3

cdr3_nt: TGCGCCAGCAGCCAAGGGGTCGTTTTTCGGGGTCCAGATACGCAGTATTTT
cdr3_aa: CASSQGVVFRGPDTQYF
clone_size: .
v_call: TRBV4-3
d_call: .
j_call: TRBJ2-3

cdr3_nt: TGTGCCAGCTCACGACCGAACAGGGGCTCTGGAAACACCATATATTTT
cdr3_aa: CASSRPNRGSGNTIYF
clone_size: .
v_call: TRBV5-6
d_call: TRBD1
j_call: TRBJ1-3

cdr3_nt: TGTGCCACGTCGTGGGAGATGAACACTGAAGCTTTCTTT
cdr3_aa: CATSWEMNTEAFF
clone_size: .
v_call: TRBV2
d_call: .
j_call: TRBJ1-1

cdr3_nt: TGTGCCATCACCGAGAGAAGCGGGAACCAAGAGACCCAGTACTTC
cdr3_aa: CAITERSGNQETQYF
clone_size: .
v_call: TRBV10-3
d_call: TRBD2
j_call: TRBJ2-5

cdr3_nt: TGTGCCAGCAGTTACATCCGAGCAGGGGCCTACGAGCAGTACTTC
cdr3_aa: CASSYIRAGAYEQYF
clone_size: .
v_call: TRBV6-5
d_call: .
j_call: TRBJ2-7

cdr3_nt: TGTGCCAGCAGCTTGATCAGGGCAGGGGGCGCGGCAGATACGCAGTATTTT
cdr3_aa: CASSLIRAGGAADTQYF
clone_size: .
v_call: TRBV5-6
d_call: TRBD1
j_call: TRBJ2-3

cdr3_nt: TGTGCTAGCAGCTCGCGGGTTGGAGAGACCCAGTACTTC
cdr3_aa: CASSSRVGETQYF
clone_size: .
v_call: TRBV7-7
d_call: .
j_call: TRBJ2-5

cdr3_nt: TGTGCCAGCAGTTGGTGGGGAGAGACCCAGTACTTC
cdr3_aa: CASSWWGETQYF
clone_size: .
v_call: TRBV6-2/TRBV6-3
d_call: .
j_call: TRBJ2-5

cdr3_nt: TGTGCCAGCAGAATGGGGGGGGCTACAGATACGCAGTATTTT
cdr3_aa: CASRMGGATDTQYF
clone_size: .
v_call: TRBV7-2
d_call: .
j_call: TRBJ2-3

cdr3_nt: TGTGCCAGCAGCCCCCCGGGACTTGAGCAGTTCTTC
cdr3_aa: CASSPPGLEQFF
clone_size: .
v_call: TRBV2
d_call: .
j_call: TRBJ2-1

cdr3_nt: TGCACCAGCAGAAGTGGTCTGACCAGGGGGCAGTACTTC
cdr3_aa: CTSRSGLTRGQYF
clone_size: .
v_call: TRBV1
d_call: .
j_call: TRBJ2-7

cdr3_nt: TGTGCCAGCAGCCCTGGACTAGATTTGGAGACCCAGTACTTC
cdr3_aa: CASSPGLDLETQYF
clone_size: .
v_call: TRBV7-9
d_call: TRBD2
j_call: TRBJ2-5

cdr3_nt: TGTGCCAGCAGATATACAGGGGGCGCGGGTGGCTACACCTTC
cdr3_aa: CASRYTGGAGGYTF
clone_size: few
v_call: TRBV28
d_call: TRBD1
j_call: TRBJ1-2

cdr3_nt: TGTGCCAGCAGCTCGACAGGCTATGGCTACACCTTC
cdr3_aa: CASSSTGYGYTF
clone_size: .
v_call: TRBV5-6
d_call: .
j_call: TRBJ1-2

cdr3_nt: TGTGCCAGTAGTATCCCATTCGGACGTGAGCAGTTCTTC
cdr3_aa: CASSIPFGREQFF
clone_size: .
v_call: TRBV19
d_call: .
j_call: TRBJ2-1

cdr3_nt: TGTGCCAGCAGCTTAACTCCAAAGGACACTGAAGCTTTCTTT
cdr3_aa: CASSLTPKDTEAFF
clone_size: .
v_call: TRBV7-3
d_call: .
j_call: TRBJ1-1

cdr3_nt: TGTGCCAGCAGTGAATGGTTCCGCCGGACAGCTGGAAACACCATATATTTT
cdr3_aa: CASSEWFRRTAGNTIYF
clone_size: .
v_call: TRBV6-1
d_call: .
j_call: TRBJ1-3

cdr3_nt: TGTGCCAGCAGCGTAGCCCCTACGAGGGCTGCCGGTAACATTCAGTACTTC
cdr3_aa: CASSVAPTRAAGNIQYF
clone_size: .
v_call: TRBV9
d_call: .
j_call: TRBJ2-4

cdr3_nt: TGTGCCAGCAGCATGACTAGAGGTGATGAGCAGTTCTTC
cdr3_aa: CASSMTRGDEQFF
clone_size: few
v_call: TRBV7-2
d_call: .
j_call: TRBJ2-1

cdr3_nt: TGTGCCAGCAGCTTAGATTTCAGAGGGCAGGGCTATGGCTACACCTTC
cdr3_aa: CASSLDFRGQGYGYTF
clone_size: few
v_call: TRBV11-2
d_call: .
j_call: TRBJ1-2

cdr3_nt: TGTGCCAGCAGCGAGCCCGACGGGGGGAACACTGAAGCTTTCTTT
cdr3_aa: CASSEPDGGNTEAFF
clone_size: .
v_call: TRBV9
d_call: .
j_call: TRBJ1-1